The 24 T cell receptor beta chains given below trace back to one sample, sequenced in a study of T cells after yellow fever vaccination. TCRdb reprocessed the 5' RACE reads with MiXCR, giving one entry per CDR3 protein. The table records hundreds of thousands of distinct CDR3 sequences, about 5.2% of them present only once. The source material was CD4+ T cells sorted from PBMCs, sampled on the day of the yellow fever booster vaccination. These receptors all stem from a man younger than 35 who received the YFV17D yellow fever vaccine.

This chain joins TRBV3-1 and TRBJ1-4; D is perhaps TRBD1 (5 bases). CDR3 length equals 13 residues. With 4 bases removed from V and 6 bases from J, the gap between germline ends came to 9 bases. Germline CDR1 reads LGHDT; CDR2 reads YNNKEL (reference sequence). In nucleotides, the CDR3 is TGTGCCAGCAGCCGGGGGGGGGATGAAAAACTGTTTTTT. Translating gives CASSRGGDEKLFF.

This clonotype was observed at least ten times. The chain joins TRBV11-2 to TRBJ2-7; tentatively, D is TRBD1 or TRBD2 (5 bases each). From germline, CDR1 is SGHAT and CDR2 FQNNGV. With 5 bases removed from V and 6 bases from J, the gap between germline ends came to 17 bases. The CDR3 is made up of 14 amino acids. This CDR3 reads CASSPPRERGEQYV. CDR3 in DNA: TGTGCCAGCAGCCCCCCCAGGGAGCGTGGCGAGCAGTACGTC.

This clonotype has ten or more counts. In nucleotides, the CDR3 is TGTGCCAGCAGCCCGGACGGAAGGTTTTACGAGCAGTACTTC. Protein: CASSPDGRFYEQYF. The chain links TRBV7-7 to TRBJ2-7, with D unresolved. Germline assignment: CDR1 SSHAT and CDR2 FNYEAQ (reference sequence). V was cut by 5 bases and J by 4 bases, with 15 bases left in between. The CDR3 is 14 residues long.

This chain's CDR3 is CASSYLGATNEKLFF. The CDR3 coding sequence is TGTGCCAGCAGTTATCTTGGGGCAACTAATGAAAAACTGTTTTTT. The chain recombines TRBV6-5 with TRBJ1-4; D is unresolved. This CDR3 contains 15 residues. CDR1 is MNHEY, CDR2 SVGAGI, per germline. The V end was cut by 3 bases, the J end by 0 bases, with 8 bases between.

In its sample, this clonotype was seen a few times. This CDR3 reads CASSQGGGTTNEKLFF. The CDR3 coding sequence is TGCGCCAGCAGCCAAGGTGGCGGTACAACTAATGAAAAACTGTTTTTT. The chain employs TRBV4-1 and TRBJ1-4; D call uncertain. Trimming stripped 1 base from V and 0 bases from J, with 9 bases between. CDR1 and CDR2 from the germline V gene are MGHRA and YSYEKL. CDR3 size: 16 residues.

The table lists this clonotype with a few counts. The chain is built from TRBV2 and TRBJ2-5; D gene uncertain. Trimming removed 8 bases at V and 3 bases at J, with 16 bases between. The germline CDR1 and CDR2 sequences are SNHLY and FYNNEI. The CDR3 is 14 amino acids. The CDR3 protein is CASDIVGKKETQYF. CDR3 bases: TGTGCCAGCGATATTGTAGGGAAAAAAGAGACCCAGTACTTC.

The genes are TRBV19 and TRBJ1-1; unclear D gene. The germline V gene has CDR1 LNHDA and CDR2 SQIVND (reference sequence). V was clipped by 3 bases and J by 5 bases, with 10 bases between them. The CDR3 totals 13 residues. CDR3 protein: CASSMAVGTEAFF. Here the CDR3 DNA reads TGTGCCAGTAGTATGGCTGTGGGGACTGAAGCTTTCTTT.

The sample holds many counts of this clonotype. The V gene is TRBV7-9, the J gene TRBJ2-4, with 9 positions matching TRBD1. Per the germline V gene, CDR1 is SEHNR and CDR2 is FQNEAQ (reference sequence). J gave up 16 bases and V 1 base, and 8 bases lay outside the gene matches. This CDR3 spans 13 amino acids. In DNA, the CDR3 is TGTGCCAGCAGCTTAGTGGGACAGGGACATCAATACTTC. Protein: CASSLVGQGHQYF.

A few counts support this clonotype. This chain links TRBV11-2 with TRBJ2-3, with TRBD1 matching over 7 bases. Germline values: CDR1 SGHAT, CDR2 FQNNGV. The CDR3 extends over 14 amino acids. V trimming: 1 base; J trimming: 6 bases; junction bases outside the gene matches: 4. The CDR3 spells CASSLGQGVDTQYF. The DNA for the CDR3 is TGTGCCAGCAGCTTAGGGCAGGGGGTGGATACGCAGTATTTT.

This clonotype appeared many times. The J gene is TRBJ2-3, the V gene TRBV10-3; the D gene is possibly TRBD1 (6 bases). In germline, CDR1 is ENHRY, CDR2 SYGVKD. CDR3 length: 14 residues. V was clipped by 6 bases and J by 2 bases, with 12 bases between them. CDR3 residues: CAIRTDRTTDTQYF. As DNA, the CDR3 is TGTGCCATCAGAACGGACAGAACCACAGATACGCAGTATTTT.

The rearrangement uses TRBV6-4 and TRBJ2-3; possibly TRBD2 for D (5 bases). The germline V gene encodes CDR1 MRHNA and CDR2 SNTAGT. CDR3 length: 13 amino acids. With 0 bases removed from V and 6 bases from J, the gap between germline ends came to 7 bases. CDR3 nucleotide sequence: TGTGCCAGCAGTGACTCTTCGGGGGATACGCAGTATTTT. Amino acids: CASSDSSGDTQYF.

This clonotype showed up many times. The rearrangement uses TRBV7-2 and TRBJ1-5, with D uncertain. The CDR3 loop spans 16 amino acids. V gave up 1 base and J gave up 0 bases, with 10 bases separating them. CDR1 SGHTA and CDR2 FQGNSA come from the germline V gene. CDR3 sequence reads: CASSLVFGDSNQPQHF. The CDR3 DNA reads as TGTGCCAGCAGCTTAGTGTTTGGGGATAGCAATCAGCCCCAGCATTTT.

Here the CDR3 DNA reads TGTGCCAGCAGTTACCGAAGGACTAGCTTCCACGAGCAGTACGTC. It encodes CASSYRRTSFHEQYV. The rearrangement links TRBV6-5 to TRBJ2-7, with 8 bases lining up with TRBD2. The germline gives CDR1 MNHEY, CDR2 SVGAGI. Unmatched junction bases numbered 8, after V lost 2 bases and J lost 5 bases. The CDR3 is made up of 15 amino acids.

The rearrangement uses TRBV11-1 and TRBJ2-3, with 9 nucleotides matching TRBD1. The V gene end was trimmed by 5 bases and the J gene end by 3 bases; junction bases not matched to a gene: 6. Germline V gives CDR1 SGHAT, CDR2 FQDESV (reference sequence). The CDR3 runs to 15 residues. CDR3 DNA sequence: TGTGCCAGCAGCGCATGGACAGGGGTGACAGATACGCAGTATTTT. Protein: CASSAWTGVTDTQYF.

This clonotype showed up just a few times. The chain carries TRBV4-1 and TRBJ2-3; D perhaps matches TRBD2 (5 bases). V was pared by 0 bases and J by 0 bases, with 13 bases between. Germline V gene lookup returns CDR1 MGHRA and CDR2 YSYEKL. CDR3 length equals 17 residues. The CDR3 protein is CASSQDRRGLSTDTQYF. CDR3 bases: TGCGCCAGCAGCCAAGACAGACGGGGATTAAGCACAGATACGCAGTATTTT.

As for this clonotype: With a much larger clone just one base away, this may be a read error. CDR3 protein: CASSPTGCSYEQYV. As DNA, the CDR3 is TGTGCCAGCTCACCTACAGGGTGCTCCTACGAGCAGTACGTC. This chain joins TRBV18 and TRBJ2-7; D may be TRBD1 (6 bases). This CDR3 has 14 amino acids. The germline V and J ends were trimmed by 3 bases and 0 bases, with 9 bases remaining between them. Per the germline V gene, CDR1 is KGHSH and CDR2 is LQKENI.

The gene calls are TRBV27 and TRBJ2-1; D uncertain. CDR1 MNHEY and CDR2 SMNVEV come from the germline V gene (reference sequence). Trimming took off 5 bases at V and 5 bases at J, with 16 bases between the two ends. This CDR3 has 15 amino acids. The CDR3 region has the DNA TGTGCCAGCAGTATACTACCATTTGGGGACAATGAGCAGTTCTTC. This gives the protein CASSILPFGDNEQFF.

The table lists this clonotype with many counts. The chain uses TRBV12-3 or TRBV12-4 and TRBJ1-6; 7 positions match TRBD1. The CDR3 loop spans 14 amino acids. Trimming cost V 4 bases and J 8 bases; bases outside gene matches: 5. CDR3 coding DNA: TGTGCCAGCAGTTCCGGACAGGCCCATTCACCCCTCCACTTT. Translation: CASSSGQAHSPLHF.

This clonotype was seen many times. The chain employs TRBV24-1 and TRBJ2-1; D is possibly TRBD1 (6 bases). Germline V gene lookup returns CDR1 KGHDR and CDR2 SFDVKD. Trimming stripped 4 bases from V and 6 bases from J, with 18 bases between. CDR3 length: 16 amino acids. This CDR3 reads CATSERGRGFFNEQFF. The CDR3 nucleotides are TGTGCCACCAGTGAACGGGGAAGGGGGTTTTTCAATGAGCAGTTCTTC.

This clonotype was seen a handful of times. CDR3 sequence reads: CSASPGHLNTEAFF. The DNA for the CDR3 is TGCAGTGCTAGCCCTGGACATTTGAACACTGAAGCTTTCTTT. This chain joins TRBV20-1 and TRBJ1-1, with D perhaps TRBD1 (5 bases). The CDR3 spans 14 residues. Trimming cost V 3 bases and J 0 bases, with 11 bases left between them. Germline values: CDR1 DFQATT, CDR2 SNEGSKA (reference sequence).

The chain has TRBV19 and TRBJ2-1, with 13 bases that match TRBD2. V shed 6 bases and J 8 bases; nucleotides not matched to a gene: 7. This CDR3 has 15 amino acids. Germline V gene sequence: CDR1 LNHDA, CDR2 SQIVND (reference sequence). CDR3 loop: CASSRGLAGNDEQFF. The CDR3 DNA reads as TGTGCCAGTAGCCGGGGACTAGCGGGGAACGATGAGCAGTTCTTC.

This clonotype was counted at least ten times. The V call is TRBV12-3 or TRBV12-4, the J call TRBJ2-2; a weak D match, TRBD2 (6 bases). The length of the CDR3 is 14 residues. V was shortened by 5 bases and J by 2 bases, with 9 bases between the two germline ends. The CDR3 DNA is TGTGCCAGCAGTAGGGACTTTAACACCGGGGAGCTGTTTTTT. This codes for CASSRDFNTGELFF.

This chain links TRBV7-3 with TRBJ2-4; D gene ambiguous. This CDR3 is 13 amino acids long. Trimming left V 9 bases short and J 0 bases short, with 9 bases between. Germline CDR1 is SGHTA and CDR2 is FQGTGA. CDR3 nucleotides: TGTGCCAGTTCGAAGGTAGCCAAAAACATTCAGTACTTC. It specifies CASSKVAKNIQYF. Full variable domain (remainder filled in from reference TRBV7-3 and TRBJ2-4): GAGVSQTPSNKVTEKGKYVELRCDPISGHTALYWYRQSLGQGPEFLIYFQGTGAADDSGLPNDRFFAVRPEGSVSTLKIQRTERGDSAVYLCASSKVAKNIQYFGAGTRLSVL.

This clonotype occurred a few times. The V and J genes are TRBV11-2 and TRBJ1-3; 9 positions match TRBD1. After removal of 5 bases from V and 0 bases from J, the junction contained 5 bases not matched to a gene. Per germline, CDR1 SGHAT and CDR2 FQNNGV. This CDR3 contains 16 residues. The CDR3 region has the DNA TGTGCCAGCAGCATCGACAGGGGGAACTCTGGAAACACCATATATTTT. It translates to CASSIDRGNSGNTIYF.